This T cell receptor beta chain emerged from a study of T cell responses to AZD1222 COVID-19 vaccine. Study-wide points: Baseline testing showed seropositivity in only a handful of AZD1222 recipients.

Concerning this clone: Its antigen is unidentified.

Generated by immunoSEQ multiplex PCR, the TCRdb table keeps only in-frame clones and is missing some. Seen here are tens of thousands of clones, approximately 90% observed once, and the top ten hold roughly 21%. CDR1 and CDR2 from the germline V gene are SGHRS and YFSETQ. The CDR3 is made up of 16 amino acids. Trimming took 4 bases from V and 2 from J, leaving 17 bases between them. The V and J genes are TRBV5-1 and TRBJ2-3; D perhaps matches TRBD2 (8 bases). This clonotype was obtained from an adult in good health. This sample comprised peripheral blood, obtained on day 0 of AZD1222 vaccination. As DNA, the CDR3 is TGCGCCAGCAGCAGGACAGGCGGGAGGACCACAGATACGCAGTATTTT. The encoded protein is CASSRTGGRTTDTQYF.